This TCR beta chain was obtained from a study of beta chain features in type 1 diabetes. As for the study in general: Patient and healthy donor groups were alike in age, gender and cell yields.

V was clipped by 1 base and J by 3 bases; unmatched bases: 8. This CDR3 is 16 amino acids long. The V gene's germline CDR1 is SGHTA and CDR2 FQGNSA. In the case of this clone: Its matching antigen is unknown.

Expressed TCRB transcripts got sequenced, as all isolated RNA was reverse transcribed. TCRdb's copy holds only in-frame clones and misses some; the assay was immunoSEQ multiplex PCR. This sample has more than 55,000 clones; around 56% occur once, and the top ten carry 2% to 3%. Study findings and constraints: Moderately but significantly shorter TCRB CDR3s were found in Type 1 diabetes patients in all four CD4+ subsets.

The chain combines TRBV7-2 with TRBJ2-7; the match to TRBD1 covers 8 bases. The clonotype was recovered from a woman aged 40 to 50 with type 1 diabetes. Sequenced: Tregs from blood. The CDR3 here is CASSLGSSGTGYEQYF. CDR3 bases: TGTGCCAGCAGCTTAGGCAGTTCCGGGACAGGCTACGAGCAGTACTTC.